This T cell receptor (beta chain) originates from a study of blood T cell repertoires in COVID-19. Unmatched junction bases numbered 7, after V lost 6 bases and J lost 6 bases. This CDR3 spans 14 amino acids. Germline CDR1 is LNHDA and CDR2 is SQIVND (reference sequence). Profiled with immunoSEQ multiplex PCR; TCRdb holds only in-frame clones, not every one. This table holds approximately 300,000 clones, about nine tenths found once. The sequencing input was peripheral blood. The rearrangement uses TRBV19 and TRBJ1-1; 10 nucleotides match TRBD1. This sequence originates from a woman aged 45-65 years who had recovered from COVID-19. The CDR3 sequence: CASRSTGGEAEAFF. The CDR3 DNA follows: TGTGCCAGTAGGTCGACAGGGGGCGAGGCTGAAGCTTTCTTT.